The entry below gives a single T cell receptor beta chain sequence along with its context. Original processing notes: Amplification of reference gene primers was used by the study to estimate nucleated cell counts. The method was immunoSEQ multiplex PCR; TCRdb's version includes in-frame clones alone and lacks a portion of them. D and trimming come from the DNA, and the V and J calls and clone size come from that table. The sample records roughly 120,000 clones, about 89% being singletons. This sample is part of a study of blood T cell repertoires in COVID-19. Study-wide context: Donors in the United States, Italy and Spain gave samples during acute or convalescent COVID-19. Nucleic acid was either cDNA or gDNA, and it came from T cells, B-cell-depleted T cells, or PBMCs.

V lost 0 bases, J lost 7 bases, and 7 bases lay in between. The germline gives CDR1 SGHRS, CDR2 YFSETQ. The CDR3 is made up of 13 amino acids. J is TRBJ1-4 and V is TRBV5-1, with D possibly TRBD1 on 5 matching bases. The source material was peripheral blood. This clonotype was obtained from a man aged 35-49 years with acute or convalescent COVID-19. DNA of the CDR3: TGCGCCAGCAGCTTGGCCCAGGGTGAAAAACTGTTTTTT. This translates into CASSLAQGEKLFF.